This T cell receptor (beta chain) was recovered during a study of T cell changes during pregnancy in multiple sclerosis. The method was immunoSEQ multiplex PCR; TCRdb's version includes in-frame clones alone and lacks a portion of them. Of 48,000 or so clones detected, just over 85% appear once; the ten largest clones hold roughly 1.2%. The origin of this receptor is a female donor with multiple sclerosis, enrolled in a pregnancy study. The sample in question was CD4+ T cells from peripheral blood mononuclear cells, obtained in the second trimester of pregnancy.

CDR3 sequence: CASSPGTGPYGYTF. CDR3 in DNA: TGTGCCAGCAGTCCCGGGACAGGGCCCTATGGCTACACCTTC. The chain recombines TRBV11-2 with TRBJ1-2; 9 nucleotides align to TRBD1. From germline, CDR1 is SGHAT and CDR2 FQNNGV. CDR3 length equals 14 residues. V shed 6 bases, J shed 4 bases, and the junction held 6 bases outside the gene matches.